This T cell receptor beta chain was profiled in a study of human T cells and chemical hapten exposure. Each CDR3 protein gets one entry after TCRdb re-called the RACE reads with MiXCR. The sample carries 50,000 to 75,000 distinct CDR3 sequences, 11% recorded once. This clonotype was seen a handful of times. Time point defined: patch test 3, about 24 weeks after DPC sensitization. Treatment given: therapeutic diphenylcyclopropenone sensitization with weekly scalp DPC. This CDR3 comprises 19 residues. Trimming left V 0 bases short and J 0 bases short, with 16 bases between. Germline CDR1 SGDLS, CDR2 YYNGEE.

The sequencing used whole blood, collected in connection with sensitization to the hapten diphenylcyclopropenone (DPC). The clonotype was recovered from a woman aged 25 to 45 with alopecia areata. Some clones in this sample may be carry-over from other donors' samples. This chain connects TRBV9 to TRBJ1-6; TRBD1 is a possible D gene (5 bases). CDR3 in DNA: TGTGCCAGCAGCGTAGCTACCGGGACGGGTAGCTCCTATAATTCACCCCTCCACTTT. Encoded protein: CASSVATGTGSSYNSPLHF.